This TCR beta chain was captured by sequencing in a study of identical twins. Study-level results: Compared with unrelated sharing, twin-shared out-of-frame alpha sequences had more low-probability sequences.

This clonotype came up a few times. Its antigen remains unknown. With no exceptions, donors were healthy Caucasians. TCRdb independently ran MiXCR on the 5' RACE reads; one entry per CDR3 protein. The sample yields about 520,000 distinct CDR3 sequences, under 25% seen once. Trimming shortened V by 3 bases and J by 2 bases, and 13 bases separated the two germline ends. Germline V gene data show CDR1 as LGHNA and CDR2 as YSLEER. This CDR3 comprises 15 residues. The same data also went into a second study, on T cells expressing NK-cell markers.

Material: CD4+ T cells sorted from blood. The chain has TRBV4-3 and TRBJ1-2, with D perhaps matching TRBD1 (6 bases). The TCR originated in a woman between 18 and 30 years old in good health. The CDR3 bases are TGCGCCAGCAGCCACACCCCCGGACAGAACTATGGCTACACCTTC. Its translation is CASSHTPGQNYGYTF.